This T cell receptor (beta chain) derives from a study of molecular identifiers for immune sequencing clone quantification (dated by TCRdb to the late 2010s). General notes on the study: For a replicate experiment, RNA from around 20,000 or 100,000 naive CD8 T cells was divided into five aliquots, of which four were sequenced. The study was a methods study using CD8 T cells to benchmark molecular-identifier clustering-based TCR repertoire sequencing (MIDCIRS) and TCR RNA copy counting. Broader findings and caveats from the paper: The sizes of highly expanded clones could end up underestimated when identical TCR molecules share a barcode. The naive libraries included spiked-in Jurkat TCR RNA (10 copies' worth), and this RNA is not part of the donor repertoire. When barcode sub-clustering was not used, chimeric consensus sequences inflated TCR diversity, with chimeras reaching as high as 47%. In CMV-specific effector cells, clones with more than 20 RNA copies accounted for over 97% of molecules, whereas in naive cells such clones accounted for under 1%. Modeling indicated about 3.1 TCR RNA copies recovered per cell, compared with roughly 9.7 by digital PCR, which implies a capture efficiency of around 31%. A single cell's worth of spiked-in Jurkat TCR RNA was reported detectable even among 850,000 to 1,000,000 naive CD8 T cells.

Naive CD8 T cell libraries were made from approximately 22,000 to 940,000 sorted cells using 10%, 30% or 50% of purified RNA. On a BD FACSAria II, naive CD8 T cells were FACS-sorted as CD8+CD4-CCR7+CD45RA+ and collected into RLT Plus buffer. Detection sensitivity was tested by spiking Jurkat RNA equal to ten TCR copies' worth into samples containing roughly 19,000-1,100,000 naive CD8 T cells. CD8 T cells were enriched using RosetteSep CD8+ T Cell Enrichment Cocktail and Ficoll-Paque, and the enriched cells then underwent ACK red cell lysis. Receptor amplification or capture employed PCR. Sequencing took place on a NextSeq 500. Preparation of bulk TCR libraries followed a previously described approach, with the TCR primers listed in Table S5. Total RNA was purified with the Qiagen AllPrep DNA/RNA kit. Before any analysis, reads coming from multiple sequencing runs of the same library were combined into one pool. As for the authors' bioinformatics: Reads were retained only if an exact TCR constant sequence was present, and the retained reads were trimmed to 150 nt and grouped according to their 12-nt molecular barcodes. Within each barcode group, reads were sub-clustered at a 15% Levenshtein threshold, and quality-weighted consensus sequences were built per RNA molecule. Non-functional sequences were filtered out, along with any lower-count sequence sitting one edit away from another sequence. Based on fitting two negative binomial distributions, any barcode sub-cluster with under 20% of the maximum read count was discarded. Through fastp at Q25 and MiXCR, TCRdb rebuilt clones from the public reads, retaining in-frame beta chains. Each record represents a unique CDR3 protein, reported with the most common genes and DNA among its rows. These V and J calls rely on TCRdb rather than the paper's analysis. The sample table shows hundreds of thousands of distinct CDR3 sequences, and roughly 24% are seen once. Clones ranked in the top ten supply roughly 0.7% of the sample.

The cysteine opens and the phenylalanine closes a CDR3 of 18 amino acids. Kept here is only the CDR3 DNA, which spans 54 bases and is read in frame from base 1. As for this clonotype: Its target antigen remains unknown. This may be a read error: a much more frequent sequence differs by one nucleotide.

This clonotype originated in a human donor in good health. Some libraries in this study had Jurkat cell RNA spiked in. The chain uses TRBV21-1 and TRBJ2-6; TRBD1, the table's D call, lacks a check against the DNA. TRBV21-1 is listed as a pseudogene. The sequenced sample was naive CD8+ T cells from blood, with Jurkat cell RNA spiked in. Explained via the paper, the cell subset or site label denotes: FACS-sorted CD8+CD4-CCR7+CD45RA+ naive T cells. CDR3 loop: CASTKTGSFSSGANVLTF. Here is the DNA: TGTGCCAGCACCAAGACAGGGAGTTTCTCCTCTGGGGCCAACGTCCTGACTTTC.